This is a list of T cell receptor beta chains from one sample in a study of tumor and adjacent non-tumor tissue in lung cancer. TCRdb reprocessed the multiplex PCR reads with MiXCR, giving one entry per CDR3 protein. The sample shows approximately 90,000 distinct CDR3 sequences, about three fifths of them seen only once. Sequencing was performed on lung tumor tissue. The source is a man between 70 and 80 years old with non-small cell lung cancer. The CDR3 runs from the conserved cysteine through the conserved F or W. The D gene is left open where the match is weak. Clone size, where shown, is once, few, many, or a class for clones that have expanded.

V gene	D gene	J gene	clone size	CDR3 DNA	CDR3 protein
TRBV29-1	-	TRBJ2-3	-	TGCAGCGTTTATTGGACAGATACGCAATATTTT	CSVYWTDTQYF
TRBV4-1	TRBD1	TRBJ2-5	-	TGCGCCAGCAACAAAGGAAATCAGGGACAGAGGGAGACCCAGTACTTC	CASNKGNQGQRETQYF
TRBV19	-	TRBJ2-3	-	TGTGCCAGTAGTATAGGGAAAGATACGCAGTATTTT	CASSIGKDTQYF
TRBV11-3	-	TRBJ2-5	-	TGTGTCAGAAGCCCTGGGGGATGGGTCCAAGAGACCCGGTACTTC	CVRSPGGWVQETRYF
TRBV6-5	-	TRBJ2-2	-	TGTACCAGCAGTTACTTCTCAGGGGAGCTGTTTTTT	CTSSYFSGELFF
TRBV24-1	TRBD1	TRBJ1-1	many	TGTGCCACCAGTGACTCGACAGGGTTGAACACTGAAGCTTTCTTT	CATSDSTGLNTEAFF
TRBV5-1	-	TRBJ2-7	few	TGCGCCAGCAGCTGGGACCGCTCCTACGAGCAGTACTTC	CASSWDRSYEQYF
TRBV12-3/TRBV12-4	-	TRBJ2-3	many	TGTGCCAGCAGTCCGGGCACAGATACGCAGTATTTT	CASSPGTDTQYF
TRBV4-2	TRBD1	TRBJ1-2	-	TGTGCCAGCAGCCATTGGACAGGGGTCGCCAACTATGGCTATACCTTC	CASSHWTGVANYGYTF
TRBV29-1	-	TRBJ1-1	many	TGCAGCGTTTCAAAAAGAAGGGAGGGTACTGAAGCTTTCTTT	CSVSKRREGTEAFF
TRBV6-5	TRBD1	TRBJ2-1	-	TGTGCCAACAGACGCAGCGGGACAGGGGCCTACAATGAGCAGTTCTTC	CANRRSGTGAYNEQFF
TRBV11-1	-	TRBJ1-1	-	TGTGCCAGCAGCTTAGCGCAAGGACGGGACACCGAAGCTTTCTTT	CASSLAQGRDTEAFF
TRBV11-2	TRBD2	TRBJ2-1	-	TGTGTCAGCAGCTCGGGAGGAGCGCGATACAATGAGCAGTTCTTC	CVSSSGGARYNEQFF
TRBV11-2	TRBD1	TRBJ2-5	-	TGTGCCAGCAGCTTAGGACAGGGTGGGGAGACCCATTATTTC	CASSLGQGGETHYF
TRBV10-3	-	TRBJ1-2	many	TGTGCCATCAGTGAACGGGGGGGGGTCAATGGCTACACCTTC	CAISERGGVNGYTF
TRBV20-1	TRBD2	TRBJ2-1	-	TGCAGTGCGGGAGGTGGGACGGCCGCTGCGGGAGAAAGCAATGAGCAGTTCTTC	CSAGGGTAAAGESNEQFF
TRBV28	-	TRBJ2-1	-	TGTGCCAGCAGTTTTGCGGCCTCCCACAATGATCAGTTCTTC	CASSFAASHNDQFF
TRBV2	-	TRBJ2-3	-	TGTGCCAGCAAGCTGGGACTCGGTACGCAGTATTTT	CASKLGLGTQYF
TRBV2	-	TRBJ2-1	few	TGTGCCAGCAGTGGAGTAGGAATAATTGAGCAGTTCTTC	CASSGVGIIEQFF
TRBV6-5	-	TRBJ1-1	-	TGTGCAGGCATTAGGGGGGGGAACACCGAAGCTTTCTTT	CAGIRGGNTEAFF
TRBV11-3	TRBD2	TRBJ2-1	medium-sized	TGTGCCAGCAGCAGGACTAGCGGGGTTTTCAATGAGCAGTTCTTC	CASSRTSGVFNEQFF
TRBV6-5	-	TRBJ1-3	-	TGTGCCAGCAGTTACGGACCCTTTGGAAACACCATATGTTTT	CASSYGPFGNTICF
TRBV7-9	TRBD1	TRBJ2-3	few	TGTGCCAGCAGCGGCCCAGGGCAGGGGGCACCCACAGATACGCAGTGTTTT	CASSGPGQGAPTDTQCF
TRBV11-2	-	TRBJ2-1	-	TGTGCCAACAGCTTAGCGTCCCTAGCATATGAGCAGTTCTTC	CANSLASLAYEQFF
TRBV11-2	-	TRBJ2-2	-	TGTACCAGCAGCTCTGGAGGGGGGACGAACACCGGGGAGCTTTTCTTT	CTSSSGGGTNTGELFF
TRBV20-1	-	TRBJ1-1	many	TGCAGTGCTAAGCGACAGTTGAACACTGAAGCTTTCTTT	CSAKRQLNTEAFF
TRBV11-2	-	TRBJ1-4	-	TGTGCCAACAGCCCGGGGCCTGGAGTTGGGGAAAAACTGTTTTTT	CANSPGPGVGEKLFF
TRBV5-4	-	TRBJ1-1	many	TGTGCCAGCAGCTGGGGGACGGCAAACACTGAAGCTTTCTTT	CASSWGTANTEAFF
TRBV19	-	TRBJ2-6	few	TGTGCCAGTAGTATTTGGACTTCTTCTGGGGCCAACGTCCTGACTTTC	CASSIWTSSGANVLTF
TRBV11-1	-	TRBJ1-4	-	TGTGCCAGCAACTTGAACCGGGGAACTAATGAAAAACTGTTTTTT	CASNLNRGTNEKLFF
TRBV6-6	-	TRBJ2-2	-	TGTGCCAGCAGGCGACAGAACACCGGGGTGCTGTTATTT	CASRRQNTGVLLF
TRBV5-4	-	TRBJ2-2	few	TGTGCCAGCAGCTTTGCGAGGCCAAACGCCGGGGAGCTGTTTTTT	CASSFARPNAGELFF
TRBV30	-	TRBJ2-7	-	TGTGCCTGGACCCCCAGCGGATACGAGCACTACTTC	CAWTPSGYEHYF
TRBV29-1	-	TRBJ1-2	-	TGCAGCGTTACAGGGAACTATTGTTACACCTTC	CSVTGNYCYTF
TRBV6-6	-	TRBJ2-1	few	TGTGCCAGTAGTTACGGTCGGGTAGCAGGGGGGCTTGAGCGGTTCTTC	CASSYGRVAGGLERFF
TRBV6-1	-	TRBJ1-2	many	TGTGCCAGCACCCCGCGCTCTGGAAGCTATGGCTACACCTTC	CASTPRSGSYGYTF
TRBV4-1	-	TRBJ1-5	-	TGCGTCAGCAGCCGATTATTCAGATTCAATCATCCCCAGCATTTT	CVSSRLFRFNHPQHF
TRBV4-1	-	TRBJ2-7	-	TGCGCCAACAGCCAAAATCGGGTAGCGTGCTACTACGAGCAGTACTTC	CANSQNRVACYYEQYF
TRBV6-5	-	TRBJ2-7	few	TGTGCCAGCGGTTATAGGTTTTGGATTAGCGACTACGAGCAGTACTTC	CASGYRFWISDYEQYF
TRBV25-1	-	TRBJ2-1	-	TGTGCCAGCAGGGAATGGGGGACTTTCAATGAGCAGTTCTTC	CASREWGTFNEQFF
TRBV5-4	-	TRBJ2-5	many	TGTGCCAGCAGCTTAACCGGGGCCTCGCTTCGGGAGACCCAGTACTTC	CASSLTGASLRETQYF